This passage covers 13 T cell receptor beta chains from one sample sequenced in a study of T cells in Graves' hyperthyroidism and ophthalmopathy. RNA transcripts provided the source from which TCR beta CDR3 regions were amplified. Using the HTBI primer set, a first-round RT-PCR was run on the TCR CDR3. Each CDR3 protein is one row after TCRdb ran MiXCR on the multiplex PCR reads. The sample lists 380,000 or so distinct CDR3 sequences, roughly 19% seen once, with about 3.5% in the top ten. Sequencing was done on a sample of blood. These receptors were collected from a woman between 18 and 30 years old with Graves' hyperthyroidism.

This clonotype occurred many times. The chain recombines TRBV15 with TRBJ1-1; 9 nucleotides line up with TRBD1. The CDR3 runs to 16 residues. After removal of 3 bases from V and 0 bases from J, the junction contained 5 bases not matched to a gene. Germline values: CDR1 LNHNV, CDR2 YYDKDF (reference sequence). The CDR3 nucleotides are TGTGCCACCAGCAGGCGGACAGGGGCCCTGAACACTGAAGCTTTCTTT. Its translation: CATSRRTGALNTEAFF.

The CDR3 DNA reads as TGCGCCAGCAGCCAAGTTGGTACCACAGATACGCAGTATTTT. Its protein product is CASSQVGTTDTQYF. This chain links TRBV4-1 with TRBJ2-3; D is unclear. CDR1 and CDR2 (germline): MGHRA, YSYEKL. The CDR3 is made up of 14 amino acids. V dropped 1 base and J dropped 2 bases, with 7 bases sitting between them.

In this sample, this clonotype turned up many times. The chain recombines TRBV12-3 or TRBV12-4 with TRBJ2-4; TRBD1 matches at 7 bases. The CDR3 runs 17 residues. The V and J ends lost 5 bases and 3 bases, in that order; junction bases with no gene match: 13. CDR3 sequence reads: CASSPTGAYGDKNIQYF. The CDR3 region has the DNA TGTGCCAGCAGTCCCACAGGGGCATACGGGGACAAAAACATTCAGTACTTC.

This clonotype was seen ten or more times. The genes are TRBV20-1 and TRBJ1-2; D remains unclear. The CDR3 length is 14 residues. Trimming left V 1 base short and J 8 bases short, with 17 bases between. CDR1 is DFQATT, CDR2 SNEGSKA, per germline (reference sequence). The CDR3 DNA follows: TGCAGTGCTAGAGCGGACGGCTGGATTTGGGGCTACACCTTC. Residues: CSARADGWIWGYTF.

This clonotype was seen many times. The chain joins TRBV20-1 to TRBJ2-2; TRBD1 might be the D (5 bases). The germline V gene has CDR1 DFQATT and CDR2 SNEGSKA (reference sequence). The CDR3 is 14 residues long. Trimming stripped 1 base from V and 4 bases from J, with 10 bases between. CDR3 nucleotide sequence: TGCAGTGCTAGAGGGCAGGGTGGCACCGGGGAGCTGTTTTTT. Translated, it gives CSARGQGGTGELFF.

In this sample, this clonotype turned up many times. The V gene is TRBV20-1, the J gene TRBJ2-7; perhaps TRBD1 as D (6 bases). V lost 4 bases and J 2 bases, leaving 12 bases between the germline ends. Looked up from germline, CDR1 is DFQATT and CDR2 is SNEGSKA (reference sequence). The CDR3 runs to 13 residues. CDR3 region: CSATDRMPYEQYF. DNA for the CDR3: TGCAGTGCTACAGACAGGATGCCCTACGAGCAGTACTTC.

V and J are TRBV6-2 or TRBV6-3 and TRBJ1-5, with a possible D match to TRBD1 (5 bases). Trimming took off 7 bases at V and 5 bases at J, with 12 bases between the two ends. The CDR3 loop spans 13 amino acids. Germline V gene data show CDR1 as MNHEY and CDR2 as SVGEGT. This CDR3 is CASTPWGDQPQHF. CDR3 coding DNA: TGTGCCAGCACCCCATGGGGGGATCAGCCCCAGCATTTT.

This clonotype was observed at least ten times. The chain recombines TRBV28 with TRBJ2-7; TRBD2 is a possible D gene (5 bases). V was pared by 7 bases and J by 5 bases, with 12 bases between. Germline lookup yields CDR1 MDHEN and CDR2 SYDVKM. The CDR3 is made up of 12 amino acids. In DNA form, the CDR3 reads TGTGCCAGCACGGTAATCGGGGACGAGCAGTACTTC. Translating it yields CASTVIGDEQYF.

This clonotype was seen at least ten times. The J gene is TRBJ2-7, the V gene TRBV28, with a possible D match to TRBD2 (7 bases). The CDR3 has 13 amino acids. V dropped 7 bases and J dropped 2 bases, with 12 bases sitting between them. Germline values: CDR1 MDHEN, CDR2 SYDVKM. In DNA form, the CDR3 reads TGTGCCAGCACACGGGGGGCTACCTACGAGCAGTACTTC. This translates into CASTRGATYEQYF.

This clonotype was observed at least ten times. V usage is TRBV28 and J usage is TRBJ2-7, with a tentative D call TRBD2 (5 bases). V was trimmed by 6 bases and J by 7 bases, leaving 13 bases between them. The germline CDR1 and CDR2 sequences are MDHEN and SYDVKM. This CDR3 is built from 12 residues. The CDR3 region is CASRTNSEEQYF. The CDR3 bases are TGTGCCAGCAGAACTAATAGCGAGGAGCAGTACTTC.

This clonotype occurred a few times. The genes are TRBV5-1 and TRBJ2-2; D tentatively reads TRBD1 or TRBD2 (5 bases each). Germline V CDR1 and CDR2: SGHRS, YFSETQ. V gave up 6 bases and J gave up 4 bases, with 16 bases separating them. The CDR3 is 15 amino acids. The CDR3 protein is CASTWGDTGTGELFF. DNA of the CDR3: TGCGCCAGCACCTGGGGAGACACAGGCACCGGGGAGCTGTTTTTT.

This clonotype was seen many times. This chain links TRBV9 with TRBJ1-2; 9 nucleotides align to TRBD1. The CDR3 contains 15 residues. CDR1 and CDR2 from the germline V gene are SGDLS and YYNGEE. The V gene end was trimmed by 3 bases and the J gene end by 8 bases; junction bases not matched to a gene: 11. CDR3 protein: CASSGSGTGWKGYTF. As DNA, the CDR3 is TGTGCCAGCAGCGGATCCGGGACAGGGTGGAAAGGCTACACCTTC.

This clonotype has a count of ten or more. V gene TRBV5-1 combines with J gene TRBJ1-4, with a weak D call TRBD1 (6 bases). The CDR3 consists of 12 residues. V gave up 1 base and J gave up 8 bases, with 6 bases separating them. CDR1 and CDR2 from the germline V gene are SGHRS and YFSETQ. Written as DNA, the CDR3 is TGCGCCAGCAGCTTGAGGGGGGAAAAACTGTTTTTT. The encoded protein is CASSLRGEKLFF.